This T cell receptor (beta chain) was found in a study of immune evolution from preneoplasia to lung adenocarcinoma. V was cut by 0 bases and J by 8 bases, with 17 bases left in between. This CDR3 is built from 15 residues. The V gene's germline CDR1 is SGDLS and CDR2 YYNGEE. Notes on this clone: What it recognizes is unknown.

Resections took place in Japan or China from 2014 to 2017. Each case's diagnosis was confirmed by two pathologists on H&E. Generated by immunoSEQ multiplex PCR, the TCRdb table keeps only in-frame clones and is missing some. Of roughly 3,200 clones in the sample, about four fifths are singletons; the top ten hold 7.5% to 8.5%. Study-wide results and limits: Normal lung had highest clonality; later lesions appeared denser, more diverse. Normal lung had the highest top T cell clone frequencies.

The J gene is TRBJ1-2, the V gene TRBV9, with D unclear. This receptor was identified in a person aged 65 to 79 with lung adenocarcinoma. The sequencing sample was made of FFPE adjacent normal lung tissue. The CDR3 loop reads CASSVDGRVMGGYTF. CDR3 DNA: TGTGCCAGCAGCGTAGACGGTAGGGTGATGGGGGGCTACACCTTC. The whole variable domain, filled in from reference TRBV9 and TRBJ1-2, reads DSGVTQTPKHLITATGQRVTLRCSPRSGDLSVYWYQQSLDQGLQFLIQYYNGEERAKGNILERFSAQQFPDLHSELNLSSLELGDSALYFCASSVDGRVMGGYTFGSGTRLTVV.